The sequence of this T cell receptor (beta chain) was determined in a study of cytomegalovirus exposure and HLA in healthy donors (dated 2017 in TCRdb). The study in broad terms: An earlier analysis of roughly 570 of the donors reported under 300 Gb of sequence data and around 100 million unique TCR beta sequences obtained from about 200 million T cells. About 310 gigabases of sequencing data and approximately 85 million unique TCR sequences were included in an early release covering several hundred HLA-typed donors. Of the approximately 400 genotyped donors, more than 75% were placed in the genetic ancestry cluster associated with self-reported Caucasian donors. The study aimed to test whether signatures of past pathogen exposure could be identified by cataloging public T cell receptors. The study profiled the T cell repertoires of under 850 subjects by immunosequencing and related them to cytomegalovirus serostatus. Along with the approximately 650-subject first cohort, a separate validation cohort of around 110 different subjects was used. To predict cytomegalovirus infection status, the study combined high-throughput TCR immunosequencing, statistical association of individual TCRs with disease status, and machine learning. In a later analysis, previously published TCR beta repertoires from some 640 donors were re-analyzed and high-resolution HLA genotyping was added so that TCR occurrence patterns could be studied. In the later analysis, no new phenotypic data were used to find candidate immune exposures; instead, reliance was placed on TCR beta sequences and their occurrence across donors. To decide whether each TCR beta V gene segment behaved as functional or pseudogenic, an earlier analysis of 587 of the donors relied on high-throughput TCR beta sequencing. Alongside the repertoire data, information on donor age, sex, ethnicity and CMV serostatus was compiled. A later genetic analysis took genome-wide SNP genotypes for about 55% of the 666 donors and used that subset as a discovery cohort. All discovery cohort repertoires had been generated using a single sequencing platform. HLA typing included class I and class II loci at four-digit resolution. The number of typed donors differed by locus: roughly 620-630 for A, B, C, DRB1 and DQB1; 500 to 550 for DQA1; about 600 for DPA1; and approximately 450 for DPB1. Four or five DR-DQ haplotypes were handled as single units for association and clustering because linkage in the cohort was strong. Among about 390 genotyped donors of the cohort, an average of around 240,000 unique TCR beta nucleotide sequences were sequenced per donor, roughly 20% of them non-productive.

The library was generated by the immunoSEQ multiplex PCR assay. For the multiplex PCR, a mixture combining 60 forward primers for TCR Vbeta segments and 13 reverse primers for TCR Jbeta segments was used. Amplification of the CDR3 region of rearranged TCR beta genes was performed with a multiplex PCR assay on genomic DNA. Amplified TCR beta libraries were sequenced as 87-base-pair reads on the Illumina HiSeq System. In the original analysis: In a later analysis, 77 million or so unique TCR beta chains were counted across the 690 or so repertoires, and about 10 million of these chains were shared by at least two donors. A nearest-neighbor algorithm error-corrected the raw reads and collapsed the reads into unique sequences, merging closely related sequences to remove PCR and sequencing errors. To assign V, D and J gene segments, CDR3 sequences were aligned to IMGT reference sequences. For a sequence to be retained, a match of at least six nucleotides to both a V gene segment and a J gene segment was required. Rearrangements were called productive when the CDR3 lacked stop codons and stayed in frame with V and J; all others were non-productive. CDR3 was defined by IMGT convention, running from the second conserved V-encoded cysteine to the conserved J-encoded phenylalanine. In an earlier analysis of approximately 500 of the donors, sequences lacking an unambiguous match to a single V gene segment were excluded. An earlier analysis of several hundred of the donors called V segments functional above 56.7% productive rearrangements and segregating when the between-donor standard deviation exceeded 5%. A statistical classification framework was built to diagnose cytomegalovirus status from the catalog of TCR beta chain sequences. A later analysis assigned V and J genes by comparing TCR nucleotide sequences with IMGT/GENE-DB human TR gene sequences. A later analysis assigned CDR3 sequences and most-parsimonious VDJ recombination scenarios with the TCRdist pipeline. A later analysis defined each TCR beta chain by its CDR3 amino acid sequence plus V-gene family, and excluded reads lacking a unique V-gene family. As a way to deal with suspected cross-contamination and a sequencing artifact, a later analysis dropped 450 to 700 nucleotide sequences that were highly shared and had low generation probability. A later analysis calculated a clonal expansion index for each public chain from normalized within-repertoire ranks of inferred template counts. In a later analysis, generation probabilities were computed with a VDJ recombination model fitted to out-of-frame rearrangements, and the resulting probabilities were checked against IGoR. Hypergeometric tests were used in a later analysis to score TCR-TCR, TCR-HLA and TCR-CMV co-occurrence, with a repertoire-size bias correction applied to the TCR pairs. A later analysis estimated false discovery rates by permuting HLA or CMV assignments 20 times. A later analysis grouped co-occurring TCRs with DBSCAN, adding TCRdist sequence similarity when clustering within HLA-allele-positive subsets. Repertoires with fewer than 30,000 or more than 120,000 public chains were left out of co-occurrence clustering, as were about five repertoires with anomalous nucleotide sharing. TCRdb stores this immuneACCESS table with in-frame sequences only. Part of the clones is absent; in the studies checked, under half of the shortfall reflects unresolved V genes, and no reason is known for the rest. V, J and clone size are those of that table, while D and trimming were read from the DNA. For this sample there are 65,000 to 85,000 clones; around 79% appear just once. Roughly 22% of the sample rests with the top ten.

Overall study results and their limits: Strong co-occurrence of HLA alleles, especially DR and DQ, made assigning TCR associations to individual alleles difficult. Correlated functional status among segregating V segments might be attributable to linkage disequilibrium, but an unknown experimental factor could not be ruled out. In a later genetic analysis, fewer N-insertions in productive TCRs were reported among donors in an Asian-associated ancestry cluster than the roughly 700-donor mean. An association between a missense DCLRE1C variant and V-gene and J-gene trimming of TCR beta chains was found in a later genetic analysis and replicated in an independent cohort. Cytomegalovirus status was reported to be diagnosed by the classifier with high specificity and sensitivity in both the original and validation cohorts. A later analysis found that HLA-associated TCR beta chains were more clonally expanded and had lower generation probabilities than equally common non-associated chains. The study listed 150 to 200 TCR beta chains as associated with cytomegalovirus. This cohort had only TCR beta chains sequenced, and the lack of alpha or paired-chain data limited which features could be detected. A later analysis associated 15,000 to 20,000 TCR beta sequences with specific HLA alleles at a false discovery rate of 0.05. A group of highly shared sequence variants was considered likely to be a technical artifact of the sequencing pipeline. The only immune exposure information available for the cohort was CMV serostatus. According to a later analysis, most CMV-associated TCR beta chains appeared to be HLA-restricted, and the HLA associations seemed to be driven largely by CMV exposure. Across donors, most TCR sequences were observed very rarely, whereas some public TCRs were present in many individuals. Because counts were too low, roughly 18 rarely observed V segments, including chromosome 9 orphons, were left out of the earlier analysis of several hundred of the donors. In an earlier analysis of 587 of the donors, most TCR beta V segments appeared in productive rearrangements about 90% or about 30% of the time, broadly matching IMGT annotations. A later analysis reported that several top co-occurrence clusters appeared linked to parvovirus B19, influenza, CMV and Epstein-Barr virus. Presence/absence analyses assumed roughly uniform sequencing depth across donors, an assumption that may not hold. Because HLA typing was missing for some donors at each locus, association tests included only the typed subset. Three of the identified cytomegalovirus-associated TCR beta chains were confirmed in vitro to be specific for cytomegalovirus antigens. A further reported finding was that TCR beta sequences accurately predicted the HLA-A and HLA-B alleles for most subjects in the first cohort. It was suggested by the authors that the approach could potentially be generalized to other disease states and immunological phenotypes. In a later analysis, the rate of TCR association differed among HLA loci, with DRB1 alleles having the most associated TCRs and HLA-C alleles having the fewest.

Points on this clone: Its antigen specificity is not known. No qualities accompany the bases; no much larger clone lies one base away.

In total, around 600 healthy bone marrow donors made up the cohort. At the time of sampling, every cohort member was nominally healthy, though immune exposures that went unrecorded were likely present. The donor was CMV seropositive and was included in the group of some 290 seropositive cohort members. Each donor provided a peripheral blood sample, and peripheral blood mononuclear cells were used for TCR beta sequencing. Genomic DNA extraction from the blood cell samples was performed with the Qiagen DNeasy Blood Extraction Kit. The sequencing input was PBMCs. The TCR originated in a woman aged 35 to 49 in good health and CMV-seropositive.

The bases are TGTGCCAGGGGGGCCAGTGAGCAGTTCTTC. It codes for CARGASEQFF. The rearrangement combines TRBV2 with TRBJ2-1, with TRBD1 tentatively as D gene (6 bases match). CDR1 and CDR2, looked up from the germline V gene, are SNHLY and FYNNEI. Including the terminal cysteine and phenylalanine, the CDR3 comprises 10 residues. CDR3 DNA is the only sequence kept; it has 30 bases, read in frame from the first base. V is cut by 9 bases and J by 9 bases, and the space between the germline ends is 9 bases.